The 31 T cell receptor beta chains below were found in one sample sequenced in a study of graft-versus-host responses after intestinal transplantation. The table came from immunoSEQ multiplex PCR; TCRdb's copy has only in-frame clones and leaves some out. In the table there are 100,000 to 130,000 clones, about nine tenths of which are singletons. Their antigen targets remain unknown. The sample was unstimulated CD4+ T cells sorted from spleen or lymph node cells, taken before transplant. The source is a human donor who was the organ donor for an intestinal transplant.

In DNA form, the CDR3 reads TGCGCCAGCCGACCGGGGGGGGCACCTAACTATGGCTACACCTTC. Translating it yields CASRPGGAPNYGYTF. The chain has TRBV5-1 and TRBJ1-2, with D perhaps matching TRBD1 (6 bases). V was pared by 7 bases and J by 0 bases, with 16 bases between. This CDR3 is 15 amino acids long. Germline lookup yields CDR1 SGHRS and CDR2 YFSETQ.

This chain connects TRBV29-1 to TRBJ2-7; TRBD1 might be the D (5 bases). The V and J ends lost 6 bases and 1 base respectively, with 10 bases between them. CDR1 is SQVTM and CDR2 is ANQGSEA in the germline V gene. CDR3 size: 12 residues. CDR3 protein: CSVTEESYEQYF. The CDR3 nucleotides are TGCAGCGTGACAGAAGAGTCCTACGAGCAGTACTTC.

CDR3 loop: CASGSPLDFTDTQYF. The CDR3 nucleotides are TGTGCTAGTGGTTCCCCTCTAGACTTCACAGATACGCAGTATTTT. The V and J genes are TRBV12-5 and TRBJ2-3; D gene uncertain. The CDR3 has 15 residues. Germline CDR1 LGHNT, CDR2 FRNRAP. V was cut by 4 bases and J by 2 bases, with 13 bases left in between.

This clone has a handful of counts. J is TRBJ1-3 and V is TRBV6-1; D remains unclear. CDR1 is MNHNS and CDR2 is SASEGT in the germline V gene. V dropped 7 bases and J dropped 4 bases, with 11 bases sitting between them. This CDR3 has 13 amino acids. This chain's CDR3 is CASIRQDGNTIYF. The CDR3 DNA follows: TGTGCCAGCATACGGCAGGACGGAAACACCATATATTTT.

The rearrangement uses TRBV7-2 and TRBJ2-5; no reliable D call. Trimming removed 0 bases at V and 5 bases at J, with 7 bases between. The CDR3 is 13 amino acids. Per germline, CDR1 SGHTA and CDR2 FQGNSA. The CDR3 loop is CASSLARRETQYF. The CDR3 coding sequence is TGTGCCAGCAGCTTAGCACGTAGGGAGACCCAGTACTTC.

The chain joins TRBV19 to TRBJ2-5, with 10 bases that match TRBD2. The CDR3 covers 14 residues. From germline, CDR1 is LNHDA and CDR2 SQIVND (reference sequence). V lost 8 bases, J lost 2 bases, and 5 bases stayed unmatched. Written as DNA, the CDR3 is TGTGCCAGTTCGGTACTAGCGGGACAAGAGACCCAGTACTTC. Its protein is CASSVLAGQETQYF. Full variable domain (missing parts from reference TRBV19 and TRBJ2-5): DGGITQSPKYLFRKEGQNVTLSCEQNLNHDAMYWYRQDPGQGLRLIYYSQIVNDFQKGDIAEGYSVSREKKESFPLTVTSAQKNPTAFYLCASSVLAGQETQYFGPGTRLLVL.

V is TRBV18 and J is TRBJ1-1; D uncertain. This CDR3 has 14 amino acids. Germline values: CDR1 KGHSH, CDR2 LQKENI. V was clipped by 2 bases and J by 0 bases, with 7 bases between them. CDR3 residues: CASSPKDLNTEAFF. In DNA form, the CDR3 reads TGTGCCAGCTCACCAAAAGACTTGAACACTGAAGCTTTCTTT.

This clone was picked up a small number of times. In nucleotides, the CDR3 is TGTGCCAGCAGCGAGGACAGGGTTTGGACCTTC. This sequence encodes CASSEDRVWTF. The J gene is TRBJ1-2, the V gene TRBV7-9, with TRBD1 matching over 8 bases. The CDR3 is 11 residues long. Trimming removed 5 bases from V and 14 bases from J; junction bases left unmatched: 7. In germline, CDR1 is SEHNR, CDR2 FQNEAQ (reference sequence).

This clone was seen only a few times. This sequence joins TRBV11-3 and TRBJ1-1; D remains ambiguous. The germline V gene has CDR1 SGHNT and CDR2 YENEEA. The V gene lost 0 bases and the J gene lost 1 base, with 3 bases spanning the gap. CDR3 size: 13 residues. The CDR3 DNA is TGTGCCAGCAGCTTAGAAGGGAACACTGAAGCTTTCTTT. This codes for CASSLEGNTEAFF.

The V gene is TRBV20-1, the J gene TRBJ2-5; no reliable D call. Germline V lookup: CDR1 DFQATT, CDR2 SNEGSKA (reference sequence). With 7 bases removed from V and 5 bases from J, the gap between germline ends came to 8 bases. CDR3 size: 10 residues. The DNA for the CDR3 is TGCAGTGTCAGGTTGGAGACCCAGTACTTC. It encodes CSVRLETQYF.

The chain uses TRBV18 and TRBJ2-2, with D maybe TRBD1 (5 bases). The CDR3 is made up of 13 amino acids. Germline CDR1 KGHSH, CDR2 LQKENI. Trimming removed 9 bases from V and 6 bases from J, with 14 bases in between. In DNA, the CDR3 is TGTGCCAGTCTACCGTACAGGCCCGGGGAGCTGTTTTTT. This translates into CASLPYRPGELFF.

CDR3 loop: CASSLDGGRVYEQYF. CDR3 DNA: TGCGCCAGCAGCTTAGACGGGGGGCGCGTGTACGAGCAGTACTTC. The chain carries TRBV4-1 and TRBJ2-7; D is possibly TRBD2 (7 bases). V was clipped by 5 bases and J by 4 bases, with 18 bases between them. Germline V gene data show CDR1 as MGHRA and CDR2 as YSYEKL. This CDR3 is 15 amino acids long.

The rearrangement links TRBV2 to TRBJ1-5; D is ambiguous. Deletions cut 4 bases from V and 1 base from J, with 8 bases between. From germline, CDR1 is SNHLY and CDR2 FYNNEI. The CDR3 runs to 14 residues. The DNA for the CDR3 is TGTGCCAGCAGTGCAACAGAGAGCAATCAGCCCCAGCATTTT. Translation: CASSATESNQPQHF.

The V and J genes are TRBV14 and TRBJ2-1; 10 bases match TRBD2. J lost 6 bases, V lost 6 bases, and 8 bases had no gene match. The CDR3 loop spans 15 amino acids. Germline V gene sequence: CDR1 SGHDN, CDR2 FVKESK. The CDR3 sequence is CASSLQRGGINEQFF. The DNA for the CDR3 is TGTGCCAGCAGTCTTCAGCGGGGGGGCATCAATGAGCAGTTCTTC.

The rearrangement uses TRBV19 and TRBJ2-5; D tentatively fits TRBD1 or TRBD2 (6 bases each). This CDR3 spans 14 amino acids. V was trimmed by 2 bases and J by 4 bases, leaving 11 bases between them. In germline, CDR1 is LNHDA, CDR2 SQIVND (reference sequence). The DNA of the CDR3 is TGTGCCAGTAGTATAACAGGGCGGGGAGAGACCCAGTACTTC. Its protein product is CASSITGRGETQYF.

The count of this clone is one. The rearrangement uses TRBV6-1 and TRBJ2-2, with D tentatively TRBD1 (6 bases). Trimming pared 6 bases from V and 5 bases from J, leaving 16 bases between. The CDR3 contains 15 residues. CDR1 and CDR2 (germline): MNHNS, SASEGT. CDR3 residues: CASSGQISGTGELFF. The CDR3 DNA reads as TGTGCCAGCAGCGGACAGATTTCAGGGACCGGGGAGCTGTTTTTT.

A word on this clone: This sample also contains other DNA sequences that code for the same CDR3. The gene calls are TRBV18 and TRBJ2-7, with a tentative D call TRBD2 (6 bases). Germline V gene sequence: CDR1 KGHSH, CDR2 LQKENI. This CDR3 is built from 11 residues. Trimming pared 2 bases from V and 7 bases from J, leaving 6 bases between. The CDR3 nucleotides are TGTGCCAGCTCACCAGGGAGGGAGCAGTACTTC. This codes for CASSPGREQYF.

In this sample, this clone turned up once. This chain joins TRBV9 and TRBJ2-2, with D unresolved. Germline CDR1 SGDLS, CDR2 YYNGEE. V was clipped by 2 bases and J by 5 bases, with 10 bases between them. The CDR3 spans 14 residues. The CDR3 reads CASSVQLTTGELFF. CDR3 in DNA: TGTGCCAGCAGCGTCCAACTAACAACCGGGGAGCTGTTTTTT.

The rearrangement joins TRBV6-1 to TRBJ1-5; no reliable D call. The germline V gene encodes CDR1 MNHNS and CDR2 SASEGT. V was trimmed by 6 bases and J by 3 bases, leaving 9 bases between them. The CDR3 runs to 13 residues. This chain's CDR3 is CASSRQPNQPQHF. The CDR3 coding sequence is TGTGCCAGCAGCCGGCAGCCCAATCAGCCCCAGCATTTT.

This chain uses TRBV19 with TRBJ1-4; maybe TRBD1 (6 bases). Germline CDR1 reads LNHDA; CDR2 reads SQIVND (reference sequence). V lost 10 bases, J lost 3 bases, and 15 bases lay in between. This CDR3 contains 14 residues. CDR3 sequence: CATKRTASNEKLFF. CDR3 bases: TGTGCCACCAAAAGGACAGCCTCTAATGAAAAACTGTTTTTT.

V gene TRBV6-5 combines with J gene TRBJ2-7, with a tentative D call TRBD1 (6 bases). Germline V gene sequence: CDR1 MNHEY, CDR2 SVGAGI. Trimming took off 7 bases at V and 2 bases at J, with 12 bases between the two ends. This CDR3 comprises 13 residues. The CDR3 DNA is TGTGCCAGCATGGGAGACAGGACCTACGAGCAGTACTTC. Translation gives CASMGDRTYEQYF.

The CDR3 region is CASSPGHLNTEAFF. The CDR3 DNA reads as TGCGCCAGCAGCCCCGGACACCTGAACACTGAAGCTTTCTTT. This rearrangement joins TRBV5-1 to TRBJ1-1, with D possibly being TRBD1 (5 bases). The CDR3 consists of 14 residues. V dropped 4 bases and J dropped 0 bases, with 10 bases sitting between them. CDR1 and CDR2 (germline): SGHRS, YFSETQ.

This clone was observed once. The chain recombines TRBV7-8 with TRBJ2-5, with a weak D call TRBD2 (6 bases). Germline loops: CDR1 SGHVS, CDR2 FQNEAQ. The CDR3 spans 15 residues. The V end was cut by 7 bases, the J end by 5 bases, with 20 bases between. The CDR3 spells CASNFNTGTEETQYF. The CDR3 coding sequence is TGTGCCAGCAACTTTAACACCGGGACTGAGGAGACCCAGTACTTC.

The genes are TRBV5-1 and TRBJ1-2; D perhaps matches TRBD1 (6 bases). V was clipped by 4 bases and J by 5 bases, with 12 bases between them. CDR1 SGHRS and CDR2 YFSETQ come from the germline V gene. This CDR3 comprises 13 residues. The CDR3 DNA sequence: TGCGCCAGCAGCCCCAGGACAGAGTATGGCTACACCTTC. Translated: CASSPRTEYGYTF.

The V gene is TRBV11-1, the J gene TRBJ2-7, with D perhaps matching TRBD2 (6 bases). CDR1 and CDR2 from the germline V gene are SGHAT and FQDESV (reference sequence). There are 17 residues in the CDR3. V was trimmed by 5 bases and J by 0 bases, leaving 20 bases between them. The CDR3 spells CASSIRFAGLGSYEQYF. The DNA for the CDR3 is TGTGCCAGCAGCATAAGGTTCGCGGGACTGGGCTCCTACGAGCAGTACTTC.

V is TRBV7-2 and J is TRBJ2-1; D is perhaps TRBD1 (5 bases). CDR1 is SGHTA and CDR2 is FQGNSA in the germline V gene. V lost 10 bases and J lost 7, with 17 bases in between. The CDR3 is 13 amino acids. The CDR3 coding sequence is TGTGCCATCTTACTCCAGGGTGTAAATGAGCAGTTCTTC. Protein: CAILLQGVNEQFF.

This chain links TRBV7-3 with TRBJ2-5; D not certain. Germline assignment: CDR1 SGHTA and CDR2 FQGTGA. CDR3 size: 15 residues. Trimming took off 0 bases at V and 2 bases at J, with 10 bases between the two ends. The CDR3 bases are TGTGCCAGCAGCTTAACTGGCATTGGGCAAGAGACCCAGTACTTC. Encoded protein: CASSLTGIGQETQYF.

A note on this clone: The same CDR3 is also encoded by other DNA sequences in this sample. The chain links TRBV6-5 to TRBJ2-2; 8 bases match TRBD2. Germline V gene data show CDR1 as MNHEY and CDR2 as SVGAGI. CDR3 length equals 16 residues. V was pared by 2 bases and J by 1 base, with 3 bases of the junction left unmatched. The CDR3, as DNA: TGTGCCAGCAGTTACGAAGCGGGGGTGAACACCGGGGAGCTGTTTTTT. Protein: CASSYEAGVNTGELFF.

The chain recombines TRBV19 with TRBJ1-4, with D perhaps TRBD1 (5 bases). Germline V gene data show CDR1 as LNHDA and CDR2 as SQIVND (reference sequence). This CDR3 is built from 15 residues. Trimming took 5 bases from V and 2 from J, leaving 12 bases between them. The CDR3 DNA sequence: TGTGCCAGTAGTCCCAAGACAGTCACTAATGAAAAACTGTTTTTT. Protein product: CASSPKTVTNEKLFF. Complete variable domain (other parts from reference TRBV19 and TRBJ1-4): DGGITQSPKYLFRKEGQNVTLSCEQNLNHDAMYWYRQDPGQGLRLIYYSQIVNDFQKGDIAEGYSVSREKKESFPLTVTSAQKNPTAFYLCASSPKTVTNEKLFFGSGTQLSVL.

The chain couples TRBV20-1 to TRBJ2-7; no firm D call. The CDR3 contains 11 residues. Per germline, CDR1 DFQATT and CDR2 SNEGSKA (reference sequence). With 3 bases removed from V and 4 bases from J, the gap between germline ends came to 7 bases. Here the CDR3 DNA reads TGCAGTGCTAGTGAGCGTTACGAGCAGTACTTC. Residues: CSASERYEQYF.

The chain carries TRBV5-1 and TRBJ2-1; a weak D match, TRBD2 (6 bases). The germline V gene encodes CDR1 SGHRS and CDR2 YFSETQ. V dropped 0 bases and J dropped 8 bases, with 12 bases sitting between them. The CDR3 has 14 amino acids. The CDR3 DNA follows: TGCGCCAGCAGCTTGGCCGGGACTGCGGATGAGCAGTTCTTC. This sequence encodes CASSLAGTADEQFF.